A selection of T cell receptor beta chains follows, all from one sample in a study of T cell repertoires in cytomegalovirus infection. TCRdb re-called the reads with MiXCR, one entry per CDR3 protein. The sample consists of 250,000 to 300,000 distinct CDR3 sequences, roughly 26% of them appearing once. Specimen: PBMCs. Receptor source: a human donor in good health (CMV status not recorded). Some clones in this sample may be carry-over from other donors' samples. Each CDR3 is given with its conserved first and last residue. The D gene is left open where the match is weak. Only some rows state a clone size, as once, few, many or a class for expanded clones.

V	size	D	length	J	DNA	CDR3
TRBV4-1	NA	TRBD1	15	TRBJ2-5	TGCGCCAGCAGCCTCACCGGGACAGGGGCCGAGACCCAGTACTTC	CASSLTGTGAETQYF
TRBV4-3	NA	NA	15	TRBJ2-7	TGCGCCAGCAGCCAAGATCGGGTTGGTTCCTACGAGCAGTACTTC	CASSQDRVGSYEQYF
TRBV7-8	few	TRBD1	14	TRBJ1-1	TGTGCCAGCAGCTACCGGACAGGGGTCACTGAAGCTTTCTTT	CASSYRTGVTEAFF
TRBV6-2/TRBV6-3	once	NA	12	TRBJ1-5	TGTGCCAGCAGTTTCGGTACCCCGCCCCAGCATTTT	CASSFGTPPQHF
TRBV28	NA	NA	15	TRBJ1-5	TGTGCCAGCAGTCTGGGAGCTCGCCGCATTTGGGTCCAGCATTTT	CASSLGARRIWVQHF
TRBV6-2/TRBV6-3	NA	NA	13	TRBJ1-2	TGTGCCAGCAGTCGTGGACGAGCCTACGGCTACACCTTC	CASSRGRAYGYTF
TRBV9	once	TRBD1	17	TRBJ1-3	TGTGCCAGCAGCTACGGACAGGGTCCGACCTCTGGAAACACCATATATTTT	CASSYGQGPTSGNTIYF
TRBV20-1	NA	NA	15	TRBJ2-7	TGCAGGGGGACCAGTGGGGTTGCAGGGGCGCTTGAGCAGTACTTC	CRGTSGVAGALEQYF
TRBV29-1	NA	TRBD1	14	TRBJ2-2	TGCAGCGTTGCCGGGACAGCGAACACCGGGGAGCTGTTTTTT	CSVAGTANTGELFF
TRBV20-1	few	NA	13	TRBJ2-7	TGCAGTGCCCAGGGGGGCAGGACCTACGAGCAGTACTTC	CSAQGGRTYEQYF
TRBV2	NA	TRBD1	14	TRBJ2-5	TGTGCCAGCAGTGACACAGGGGGCCGGGAGACCCAGTACTTC	CASSDTGGRETQYF
TRBV6-5	few	TRBD2	18	TRBJ2-1	TGTGCCAGCAGTTACCGAGGACTAGCGGGAGACCCCTACAATGAGCAGTTCTTC	CASSYRGLAGDPYNEQFF
TRBV4-1	NA	TRBD1	14	TRBJ1-2	TGCGCCAGCAGCCAAGAAGAAACAGGGGAAGGCTACACCTTC	CASSQEETGEGYTF
TRBV7-2	many	NA	16	TRBJ1-6	TGTGCCAGCAGCCGTTCCACCGGGTTGAGTAATTCACCCCTCCACTTT	CASSRSTGLSNSPLHF
TRBV28	NA	NA	12	TRBJ1-4	TGTGCCAGCAGTTTATTAGAGGAAAAACTGTTTTTT	CASSLLEEKLFF
TRBV19	many	NA	14	TRBJ2-2	TGTGCCAGTAGTATGTCGCGGCTGACCGGGGAGCTGTTTTTT	CASSMSRLTGELFF
TRBV5-6	NA	NA	14	TRBJ1-5	TGTGCCAGCAGCTTGTGGGGCCCAAATCAGCCCCAGCATTTT	CASSLWGPNQPQHF
TRBV7-2	many	NA	14	TRBJ2-1	TGTGCCAGCAGCTTAGAGGCAGGGAACAATGAGCAGTTCTTC	CASSLEAGNNEQFF
TRBV18	few	NA	13	TRBJ1-2	TGTGCCAGCTCACCATCTAGGGACCACGGCTACACCTTC	CASSPSRDHGYTF
TRBV2	NA	TRBD1	14	TRBJ2-3	TGTGCCAGCAGTGCGGGGACAGGTTTAGATACGCAGTATTTT	CASSAGTGLDTQYF
TRBV2	NA	NA	14	TRBJ2-2	TGTGCCAGCAGTGCCCGACAGTACACCGGGGAGCTGTTTTTT	CASSARQYTGELFF
TRBV20-1	NA	NA	14	TRBJ1-1	TGCAGTGCCCCTGGGGGGCGGGGGAACACTGAAGCTTTCTTT	CSAPGGRGNTEAFF
TRBV20-1	NA	NA	13	TRBJ2-7	TGCAGTGCTAGATACCCGAGAACTTACGAGCAGTACTTC	CSARYPRTYEQYF
TRBV24-1	few	TRBD2	17	TRBJ2-1	TGTGCCACCAGTGATTGGACTAGCGAAAGCTCCTACAATGAGCAGTTCTTC	CATSDWTSESSYNEQFF
TRBV11-3	few	NA	13	TRBJ2-2	TGTGCCAGCAGCTTTTGGAACACCGGGGAGCTGTTTTTT	CASSFWNTGELFF
TRBV7-6	many	NA	14	TRBJ1-3	TGTGCCAGCAGCCCCGGGAACGAAGGAAACACCATATATTTT	CASSPGNEGNTIYF
TRBV10-3	NA	NA	13	TRBJ2-7	TGTGCCATCAGTGACGCAGGAATATCCGAGCAGTACTTC	CAISDAGISEQYF
TRBV6-5	few	NA	16	TRBJ2-5	TGTGCCAGCAGTTACTTCGGAGCGGGCCGCCAAGAGACCCAGTACTTC	CASSYFGAGRQETQYF
TRBV7-2	NA	NA	16	TRBJ2-7	TGTGCCAGCAGCCCCGGGGGTTGGGGTTTCTCCTACGAGCAGTACTTC	CASSPGGWGFSYEQYF
TRBV7-2	NA	NA	15	TRBJ2-3	TGTGCCAGCAGCCCAGCAGGGACTAGCACAGATACGCAGTATTTT	CASSPAGTSTDTQYF
TRBV10-3	NA	TRBD1	14	TRBJ2-3	TGTGCCATCAGGAGACAGGGGGCAGCAGATACGCAGTATTTT	CAIRRQGAADTQYF
TRBV6-6	once	NA	15	TRBJ2-2	TGTGCCAGCAGCCAACGGGATTTTTTAACCGGGGAGCTGTTTTTT	CASSQRDFLTGELFF
TRBV12-3/TRBV12-4	many	NA	13	TRBJ1-1	TGTGCCAGCAGCTTATACCAGAACACTGAAGCTTTCTTT	CASSLYQNTEAFF
TRBV12-3/TRBV12-4	NA	NA	12	TRBJ2-7	TGTGCCAGCAGCCGACAATTCTACGAGCAGTACTTC	CASSRQFYEQYF
TRBV7-3	few	NA	12	TRBJ2-2	TGTGCCAGCAGCTTATTATACGGGGAGCTGTTTTTT	CASSLLYGELFF
TRBV20-1	NA	NA	15	TRBJ2-3	TGCAGTGCCCTAGCGCCCAGCCACGGGACAGATACGCAGTATTTT	CSALAPSHGTDTQYF
TRBV14	few	TRBD1	15	TRBJ1-3	TGTGCCAGCAGCCAAGATCGGACAGGGATAAACACCATATATTTT	CASSQDRTGINTIYF
TRBV7-8	many	TRBD2	19	TRBJ2-4	TGTGCCAGCAGCCAAACTCCGGGACTAGCGGGAGGAACCAAAAACATTCAGTACTTC	CASSQTPGLAGGTKNIQYF
TRBV11-2	few	TRBD1	14	TRBJ2-7	TGTGCCAGCAGCGCCGGGACAGGGACCTACGAGCAGTACTTC	CASSAGTGTYEQYF
TRBV20-1	NA	TRBD2	17	TRBJ2-1	TGCAGTGCTAGAGAGGTGACTAGCGGGACCTCGTACAATGAGCAGTTCTTC	CSAREVTSGTSYNEQFF
TRBV20-1	NA	TRBD1	15	TRBJ2-3	TGCAGTGCTAGCGGGGGACAGGGGAGTACAGATACGCAGTATTTT	CSASGGQGSTDTQYF
TRBV5-1	few	TRBD1	15	TRBJ1-6	TGCGCCAGCAGCTGGTTCGGGACAGATGATTCACCCCTCCACTTT	CASSWFGTDDSPLHF
TRBV6-5	NA	TRBD2	16	TRBJ2-1	TGTGCCAGCAGCCTAGGGACTAGCGGGCCCTTCAATGAGCAGTTCTTC	CASSLGTSGPFNEQFF
TRBV7-2	many	NA	14	TRBJ1-1	TGTGCCAGCAGCCCCGGGTGGCAGAACACTGAAGCTTTCTTT	CASSPGWQNTEAFF
TRBV2	once	TRBD1	14	TRBJ1-6	TGTGCCAGCTGGGGACAGGGGGTCGGTTCACCCCTCCACTTT	CASWGQGVGSPLHF
TRBV7-2	many	TRBD1	16	TRBJ2-5	TGTGCCAGCAGCCACGGACAGGGGGGCTTCCAAGAGACCCAGTACTTC	CASSHGQGGFQETQYF
TRBV7-1	few	NA	11	TRBJ2-1	TGTGCCAGCAGTTGGGGGGGCGAGCAGTTCTTC	CASSWGGEQFF
TRBV19	many	NA	15	TRBJ1-1	TGTGCCAGTGCCCTTTGGGGACGGCCGAACACTGAAGCTTTCTTT	CASALWGRPNTEAFF